The source of this T cell receptor (beta chain) is a study of cytomegalovirus exposure and HLA in healthy donors. General observations from the study: One later analysis reportedly identified an Asian-associated ancestry cluster that showed fewer N-insertions than the roughly 620-donor mean.

This CDR3 is built from 17 residues. The V segment lost 5 bases and the J segment 0 bases; nucleotides outside the gene matches: 9. CDR1 and CDR2 from the germline V gene are MNHEY and SMNVEV (reference sequence). Primers: 60 Vbeta forward and 13 Jbeta reverse. Libraries were prepared by immunoSEQ multiplex PCR; TCRdb keeps only in-frame clonotypes and omits some of them. The sample records some 190,000 clones, 70% to 75% being singletons. A word on this clone: What it binds is unknown.

This clonotype was sampled from a woman aged 25 to 45 in good health and CMV-seropositive. The gene calls are TRBV27 and TRBJ1-2; TRBD1 matches at 10 bases. Sample: PBMCs. In DNA form, the CDR3 reads TGTGCCAGCAGTCCCACCGGGACAGGGGTCCCTAACTATGGCTACACCTTC. Translating it yields CASSPTGTGVPNYGYTF.